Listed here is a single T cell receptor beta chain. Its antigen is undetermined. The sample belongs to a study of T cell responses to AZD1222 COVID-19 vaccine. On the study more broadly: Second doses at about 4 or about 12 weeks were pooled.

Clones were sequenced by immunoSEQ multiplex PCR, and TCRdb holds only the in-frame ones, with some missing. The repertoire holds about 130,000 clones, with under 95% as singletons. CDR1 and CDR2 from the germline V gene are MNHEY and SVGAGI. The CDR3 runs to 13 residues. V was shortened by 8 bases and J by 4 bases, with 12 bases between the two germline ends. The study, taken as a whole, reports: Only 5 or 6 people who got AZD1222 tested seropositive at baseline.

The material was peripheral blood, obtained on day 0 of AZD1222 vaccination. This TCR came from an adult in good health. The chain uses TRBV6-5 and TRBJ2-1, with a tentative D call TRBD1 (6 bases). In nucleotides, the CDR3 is TGTGCCAGCGCACAGGGCCTTTACAATGAGCAGTTCTTC. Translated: CASAQGLYNEQFF.